The rows below give T cell receptor beta chains drawn from one sample of a study of radiotherapy plus CTLA-4 blockade in lung cancer. The assay was immunoSEQ multiplex PCR, and TCRdb's table has in-frame clones only and misses some. The sample contains approximately 90,000 clones, about 80% of which appear only once. The source was peripheral blood, collected from a patient treated with radiotherapy plus ipilimumab. These receptors all stem from a human donor with non-small cell lung cancer who had stable disease on radiotherapy plus ipilimumab. Both conserved end residues are part of each CDR3. The D gene is left open where the match is weak.

J | V | D | CDR3
TRBJ1-1 | TRBV9 | TRBD1 | CASSVRHRGTEAFF
TRBJ1-2 | TRBV7-8 | TRBD1 | CASSQGQGGLNYGYTF
TRBJ2-5 | TRBV28 | . | CASSLVAETQYF
TRBJ2-5 | TRBV19 | TRBD2 | CASSPGGEETQYF
TRBJ1-2 | TRBV5-6 | . | CASSPGRSSYGYTF
TRBJ1-4 | TRBV7-9 | . | CASSPGQGTAEKLFF
TRBJ1-5 | TRBV27 | . | CASRDRTGNQPQHF
TRBJ2-7 | TRBV7-9 | . | CASRYNGVGEQYF
TRBJ1-2 | TRBV28 | . | CASSIDSNYGYTF
TRBJ2-7 | TRBV7-8 | . | CASSLGTGAGREEQYF
TRBJ2-1 | TRBV5-1 | TRBD1 | CASSPGTGGNEQFF
TRBJ2-1 | TRBV27 | . | CASSLSLRPANEQFF
TRBJ2-5 | TRBV19 | TRBD1 | CASSIEGAGGETQYF
TRBJ2-7 | TRBV6-1 | . | CASTGGPYEQYF
TRBJ2-4 | TRBV28 | TRBD1 | CASTPGHRGNIQYF
TRBJ2-5 | TRBV7-2 | TRBD2 | CASSLAAGGPQETQYF
TRBJ1-1 | TRBV19 | TRBD1 | CASSLTGRLNTEAFF
TRBJ1-1 | TRBV6-5 | . | CASSKDSKVNTEAFF
TRBJ2-1 | TRBV4-2 | TRBD1 | CASSQGGGQGVNEQFF
TRBJ1-1 | TRBV15 | . | CATSRLGPEAFF
TRBJ2-5 | TRBV30 | . | CAFDGGQETQYF
TRBJ2-2 | TRBV7-3 | TRBD1 | CASSRDRTDTGELFF
TRBJ1-5 | TRBV21-1 | . | CASSPHRRRQGVRSIDQPQHF
TRBJ2-1 | TRBV11-2 | TRBD2 | CASSQTSGNTYNEQFF
TRBJ2-1 | TRBV4-1 | . | CASSQEGPNSRQFF
TRBJ2-4 | TRBV28 | . | CASSSLGRAPKNIQYF
TRBJ2-1 | TRBV27 | . | CASSWTADNEQFF
TRBJ2-7 | TRBV6-1 | . | CASREAPERVYEQYF
TRBJ2-3 | TRBV5-1 | TRBD2 | CASSLGTSGPTDTQYF
TRBJ1-1 | TRBV9 | . | CASSVTTEAFF
TRBJ2-2 | TRBV28 | . | CASSLSGYTGELFF
TRBJ2-3 | TRBV19 | . | CASSIGYTDTQYF
TRBJ1-6 | TRBV11-2 | . | CASSFDGTLHF
TRBJ1-2 | TRBV2 | . | CASRKGEDGYTF
TRBJ2-1 | TRBV15 | . | CATSGGVSYNEQFF
TRBJ2-7 | TRBV7-2 | TRBD1 | CASSPLGQGAYEQYF
TRBJ2-7 | TRBV6-6 | . | CASSYSAPPEYEQYF
TRBJ2-3 | TRBV7-9 | . | CASSLWEAASTDTQYF
TRBJ1-2 | TRBV7-9 | . | CASSLGSVNYGYTF
TRBJ2-5 | TRBV28 | TRBD2 | CASSLVAGGMGDQETQYF
TRBJ1-6 | TRBV2 | TRBD1 | CASRRTGRNSPLHF
TRBJ2-3 | TRBV9 | . | CASSARGDTQYF
TRBJ1-5 | TRBV28 | TRBD1 | CASSPGQGGNQPQHF
TRBJ2-1 | TRBV10-3 | TRBD2 | CAISRLAGGGSHNEQFF
TRBJ2-1 | TRBV5-1 | . | CASSGAGYNEQFF
TRBJ2-3 | TRBV5-1 | TRBD2 | CASSTTASGSTDTQYF
TRBJ2-3 | TRBV4-1 | . | CASSQRSGGSTDTQYF
TRBJ1-5 | TRBV9 | TRBD1 | CASSVGQGSNQPQHF
TRBJ2-4 | TRBV19 | TRBD1 | CATGQGAKNIQYF
TRBJ2-7 | TRBV9 | . | CASKRGDGHYEQYF